Following are 31 T cell receptor beta chains from one sample sequenced in a study of Ad26.COV2.S vaccination and SARS-CoV-2 variants (dated by TCRdb to the early 2020s). In the paper's terms, the treatment or condition label means: around 19 received Ad26.COV2.S at low or high dose, single or two shots; about 5 received placebo; per-sample allocation not given. For vaccine and placebo recipients, repertoires were sequenced using samples collected on day 63 after the first injection. The library relied on the immunoSEQ multiplex PCR assay. Not all clones reach the TCRdb copy of this immuneACCESS table, which keeps in-frame sequences only. Checked studies attribute under half of the gap to unresolved V genes and leave the rest unexplained. This sample has about 350,000 clones in its table, and around 84% of those were observed once. The ten largest clonotypes hold less than 4% of the sample. The material was peripheral blood, obtained in a trial of Ad26.COV2.S vaccine versus placebo. The receptors derive from a person aged 18 to 65 who received the Ad26.COV2.S COVID-19 vaccine or a placebo.

The chain employs TRBV7-9 and TRBJ1-6, with D tentatively TRBD1 (5 bases). V was shortened by 8 bases and J by 0 bases, with 11 bases between the two germline ends. The CDR3 runs 15 residues. Germline V gives CDR1 SEHNR, CDR2 FQNEAQ (reference sequence). CDR3 nucleotide sequence: TGTGCCAGCCTCCCTGACAGCTCCTATAATTCACCCCTCCACTTT. As protein: CASLPDSSYNSPLHF.

The chain joins TRBV11-2 to TRBJ2-1, with D maybe TRBD1 (8 bases). CDR1 and CDR2 (germline): SGHAT, FQNNGV. The CDR3 spans 15 residues. Trimming shortened V by 4 bases and J by 8 bases, and 18 bases separated the two germline ends. CDR3 nucleotide sequence: TGTGCCAGCAGCTCCATACAGGGGGGGCATGATGAGCAGTTCTTC. Translation: CASSSIQGGHDEQFF. Full variable domain (rest looked up from reference TRBV11-2 and TRBJ2-1): EAGVAQSPRYKIIEKRQSVAFWCNPISGHATLYWYQQILGQGPKLLIQFQNNGVVDDSQLPKDRFSAERLKGVDSTLKIQPAKLEDSAVYLCASSSIQGGHDEQFFGPGTRLTVL.

The V and J genes are TRBV28 and TRBJ2-7; D may be TRBD1 (6 bases). The CDR3 is 14 residues long. Per the germline V gene, CDR1 is MDHEN and CDR2 is SYDVKM. Trimming shortened V by 5 bases and J by 3 bases, and 14 bases separated the two germline ends. CDR3 DNA sequence: TGTGCCAGCAGTCCACAGGTAGGGGGCTACGAGCAGTACTTC. Protein product: CASSPQVGGYEQYF.

The chain couples TRBV10-3 to TRBJ2-5, with D unresolved. The CDR3 extends over 13 amino acids. Germline-derived CDR1 and CDR2 are ENHRY and SYGVKD. Trimming took off 5 bases at V and 2 bases at J, with 9 bases between the two ends. The CDR3 nucleotides read TGTGCCATCAGTAGGACGGGTCAAGAGACCCAGTACTTC. It yields the protein CAISRTGQETQYF.

The rearrangement uses TRBV30 and TRBJ1-5; D remains ambiguous. The germline CDR1 and CDR2 sequences are GTSNPN and SVGIG (reference sequence). This CDR3 has 14 residues. Trimming removed 2 bases at V and 9 bases at J, with 17 bases between. The CDR3 DNA sequence: TGTGCCTGGAGTCCCCCGACGGGTACTAGGCCCCAGCATTTT. The encoded protein is CAWSPPTGTRPQHF.

V gene TRBV19 combines with J gene TRBJ1-2; 8 bases are shared with TRBD1. This CDR3 region has 15 residues. Germline V CDR1 and CDR2: LNHDA, SQIVND (reference sequence). Trimming cost V 3 bases and J 8 bases; bases outside gene matches: 11. The CDR3 coding sequence is TGTGCCAGTAGTATTCAGGGACAGGCGGCGGGCGGCTACACCTTC. Protein product: CASSIQGQAAGGYTF.

The chain combines TRBV6-5 with TRBJ2-4; the D gene could be TRBD1 or TRBD2 (6 bases each). CDR1 and CDR2 from the germline V gene are MNHEY and SVGAGI. Between the trimmed V and J ends, which lost 2 bases and 12 bases, there was a span of 11 bases. This CDR3 is 12 amino acids long. CDR3 sequence reads: CASSYVGGPQYF. For the CDR3, the DNA is TGTGCCAGCAGTTACGTAGGGGGGCCTCAGTACTTC.

This chain links TRBV10-3 with TRBJ2-2; perhaps D is TRBD1 or TRBD2 (6 bases each). Germline-derived CDR1 and CDR2 are ENHRY and SYGVKD. The germline V and J ends were trimmed by 10 bases and 5 bases, with 11 bases remaining between them. The CDR3 is made up of 12 amino acids. The CDR3: CARGAGTGELFF. The CDR3 DNA reads TGTGCCAGGGGGGCGGGGACCGGGGAGCTGTTTTTT.

J is TRBJ2-7 and V is TRBV6-6; TRBD1 or TRBD2 may be the D gene (5 bases each). CDR1 is MNHNY, CDR2 SVGAGI, per germline (reference sequence). There are 14 residues in the CDR3. The V and J ends lost 3 bases and 4 bases respectively, with 13 bases between them. The DNA of the CDR3 is TGTGCCAGCAGTTATGGGGGTTTTAGTTACGAGCAGTACTTC. The encoded protein is CASSYGGFSYEQYF.

This clone came up once. The gene calls are TRBV11-2 and TRBJ2-7, with TRBD1 as a possible D gene (6 bases). Germline-derived CDR1 and CDR2 are SGHAT and FQNNGV. The CDR3 is 13 amino acids. The V gene lost 5 bases and the J gene lost 6 bases, with 14 bases spanning the gap. The CDR3 is CASSHRAGVEQYF. For the CDR3, the DNA is TGTGCCAGCAGCCATAGGGCAGGGGTCGAGCAGTACTTC.

This chain joins TRBV19 and TRBJ1-6; 8 bases are shared with TRBD1. This CDR3 contains 15 residues. Unmatched junction bases numbered 6, after V lost 6 bases and J lost 5 bases. CDR1 is LNHDA, CDR2 SQIVND, per germline (reference sequence). The CDR3 protein is CASRPGGANNSPLHF. Here the CDR3 DNA reads TGTGCCAGTAGGCCAGGGGGCGCGAATAATTCACCCCTCCACTTT.

The J gene is TRBJ2-3, the V gene TRBV27; 14 nucleotides align to TRBD2. The CDR3 is 16 amino acids. Germline trimming cut 3 bases from V and 2 bases from J; bases unmatched to any gene: 1. Per germline, CDR1 MNHEY and CDR2 SMNVEV (reference sequence). The CDR3 is CASSLGLAGDTDTQYF. The CDR3 DNA follows: TGTGCCAGCAGTTTGGGACTAGCGGGGGACACAGATACGCAGTATTTT.

The gene calls are TRBV5-5 and TRBJ1-2; the D gene is possibly TRBD1 (6 bases). With 0 bases removed from V and 4 bases from J, the gap between germline ends came to 25 bases. Germline-derived CDR1 and CDR2 are SGHKS and YYEKEE (reference sequence). The CDR3 sequence is 19 residues long. CDR3 amino acids: CASSLGGGGVPWPSYGYTF. The CDR3 nucleotides are TGTGCCAGCAGCTTGGGAGGGGGAGGAGTCCCGTGGCCGTCCTATGGCTACACCTTC.

The genes are TRBV20-1 and TRBJ2-7; D ambiguous. This CDR3 spans 9 amino acids. Deletions cut 6 bases from V and 9 bases from J, with 9 bases between. Per the germline V gene, CDR1 is DFQATT and CDR2 is SNEGSKA (reference sequence). The CDR3 sequence is CSALHGQYF. The CDR3 region has the DNA TGCAGTGCCCTGCATGGGCAGTACTTC.

In its sample, this clone was seen once. V is TRBV12-3 or TRBV12-4 and J is TRBJ2-7; unclear D gene. CDR3 length: 13 residues. The germline V and J ends were trimmed by 1 base and 5 bases, with 9 bases remaining between them. CDR3 bases: TGTGCCAGCAGTTTAGGTGGCAGTAACGAGCAGTACTTC. As protein: CASSLGGSNEQYF.

Only a few counts were recorded for this clone. The chain has TRBV11-2 and TRBJ2-7; 8 nucleotides align to TRBD1. Germline CDR1 and CDR2: SGHAT and FQNNGV. V was pared by 4 bases and J by 2 bases, with 7 bases of the junction left unmatched. CDR3 size: 15 residues. DNA for the CDR3: TGTGCCAGCAGCTCATGGGACAGGAGCACCTACGAGCAGTACTTC. Its protein is CASSSWDRSTYEQYF.

This clone was seen a single time. The chain employs TRBV6-5 and TRBJ1-2, with TRBD1 matching over 7 bases. V lost 6 bases to trimming and J lost 4 bases; unmatched junction nucleotides: 5. Germline CDR1 is MNHEY and CDR2 is SVGAGI. CDR3 length: 13 amino acids. In nucleotides, the CDR3 is TGTGCCAGCAGGCAACCAGGGGGCTATGGCTACACCTTC. This codes for CASRQPGGYGYTF.

The chain's CDR3 is CASSPGPLSTDTQYF. In DNA form, the CDR3 reads TGTGCCAGCAGCCCGGGGCCCCTTAGCACAGATACGCAGTATTTT. The V gene is TRBV9, the J gene TRBJ2-3; tentatively, D is TRBD1 or TRBD2 (5 bases each). With 4 bases removed from V and 0 bases from J, the gap between germline ends came to 12 bases. This CDR3 is built from 15 residues. CDR1 SGDLS and CDR2 YYNGEE come from the germline V gene.

The chain has TRBV25-1 and TRBJ2-5; D gene unclear. Trimming took off 4 bases at V and 5 bases at J, with 8 bases between the two ends. Germline loops: CDR1 MGHDK, CDR2 SYGVNS. The CDR3 runs 12 residues. The CDR3 nucleotides read TGTGCCAGCAGTGCCCAAGGGGAGACCCAGTACTTC. Its translation is CASSAQGETQYF.

The rearrangement joins TRBV5-6 to TRBJ1-6; tentative D call: TRBD1 (5 bases). V was clipped by 0 bases and J by 6 bases, with 16 bases between them. Per the germline V gene, CDR1 is SGHDT and CDR2 is YYEEEE. The CDR3 loop spans 17 amino acids. The CDR3 loop is CASSLGTLGGLNSPLHF. The CDR3 nucleotides are TGTGCCAGCAGCTTGGGAACCCTTGGGGGACTTAATTCACCCCTCCACTTT.

This sequence joins TRBV5-1 and TRBJ2-3; tentative D call: TRBD2 (5 bases). Trimming left V 3 bases short and J 1 base short, with 12 bases between. The germline CDR1 and CDR2 sequences are SGHRS and YFSETQ. This CDR3 comprises 15 residues. Written as DNA, the CDR3 is TGCGCCAGCAGCTGGGCCACCGGGGGCACAGATACGCAGTATTTT. Protein: CASSWATGGTDTQYF.

This clone was recorded only once. The chain joins TRBV30 to TRBJ1-1; D gene unclear. The CDR3 covers 12 residues. Per germline, CDR1 GTSNPN and CDR2 SVGIG (reference sequence). V dropped 4 bases and J dropped 5 bases, with 11 bases sitting between them. The CDR3 sequence: CAWMSGQTEAFF. The CDR3 bases are TGTGCCTGGATGTCCGGGCAGACTGAAGCTTTCTTT.

The CDR3: CAWSVSGVGEQFF. The CDR3 DNA reads TGTGCCTGGAGTGTAAGCGGGGTGGGTGAGCAGTTCTTC. The chain joins TRBV30 to TRBJ2-1, with 7 positions matching TRBD2. The germline V gene encodes CDR1 GTSNPN and CDR2 SVGIG (reference sequence). Unmatched junction bases numbered 5, after V lost 0 bases and J lost 9 bases. This CDR3 has 13 amino acids.

The chain has TRBV7-6 and TRBJ2-3, with a tentative D call TRBD1 (5 bases). V was pared by 3 bases and J by 2 bases, with 12 bases between. There are 15 residues in the CDR3. The germline V gene encodes CDR1 SGHVS and CDR2 FNYEAQ. CDR3 loop: CASSLVQGYTDTQYF. Written as DNA, the CDR3 is TGTGCCAGCAGCTTGGTCCAGGGATACACAGATACGCAGTATTTT.

This chain joins TRBV29-1 and TRBJ1-1; D not certain. There are 11 residues in the CDR3. V shed 4 bases and J shed 5 bases, with 8 bases lying between them. Germline V CDR1 and CDR2: SQVTM, ANQGSEA. CDR3 in DNA: TGCAGCGTTGGTAGAACAACTGAAGCTTTCTTT. Translating it yields CSVGRTTEAFF.

This rearrangement joins TRBV27 to TRBJ1-6, with TRBD1 matching over 9 bases. The CDR3 spans 17 residues. The ends lost 6 bases at V and 4 bases at J; junction bases unmatched: 10. Germline CDR1 reads MNHEY; CDR2 reads SMNVEV (reference sequence). The CDR3 loop reads CASSFRTGDGYNSPLHF. The CDR3 nucleotides are TGTGCCAGCAGCTTTCGGACAGGGGATGGGTATAATTCACCCCTCCACTTT.

The chain couples TRBV19 to TRBJ1-5, with unresolved D. V lost 3 bases to trimming and J lost 0 bases, with 15 bases between them. There are 17 residues in the CDR3. From germline, CDR1 is LNHDA and CDR2 SQIVND (reference sequence). Written as DNA, the CDR3 is TGTGCCAGTAGTATCCGGGGTTCCCAGAATAGCAATCAGCCCCAGCATTTT. Its translation is CASSIRGSQNSNQPQHF.

This clone was observed a few times. The DNA for the CDR3 is TGTGCCAGCTCACCATATCGCGAGCGGATGGAGACCCAGTACTTC. This translates into CASSPYRERMETQYF. The chain joins TRBV18 to TRBJ2-5; D is perhaps TRBD2 (5 bases). Trimming stripped 2 bases from V and 5 bases from J, with 15 bases between. The germline gives CDR1 KGHSH, CDR2 LQKENI. There are 15 residues in the CDR3.

This sequence joins TRBV6-6 and TRBJ2-1, with TRBD2 matching over 7 bases. The CDR3 is 14 amino acids. Losses at the gene ends were 2 bases for V and 12 bases for J; bases not matched to a gene: 10. From germline, CDR1 is MNHNY and CDR2 SVGAGI (reference sequence). CDR3 loop: CASSYPPAGEGQFF. As DNA, the CDR3 is TGTGCCAGCAGTTACCCCCCGGCGGGGGAGGGGCAGTTCTTC.

This clone showed up many times. The chain employs TRBV7-2 and TRBJ1-2; unclear D gene. The CDR3 loop spans 14 amino acids. Between the trimmed V and J ends, which lost 0 bases and 6 bases, there was a span of 11 bases. Germline V lookup: CDR1 SGHTA, CDR2 FQGNSA. The DNA for the CDR3 is TGTGCCAGCAGCTTAGCCTCGTCCAAAGATGGCTACACCTTC. This encodes CASSLASSKDGYTF.

The J gene is TRBJ2-1, the V gene TRBV7-6; D call uncertain. This CDR3 has 11 residues. Trimming removed 3 bases at V and 10 bases at J, with 7 bases between. The germline gives CDR1 SGHVS, CDR2 FNYEAQ. In nucleotides, the CDR3 is TGTGCCAGCAGCTTGCACTCCGAGCAGTTCTTC. Translated: CASSLHSEQFF. Combining the CDR3 with reference TRBV7-6 and TRBJ2-1 gives the whole variable domain GAGVSQSPRYKVTKRGQDVALRCDPISGHVSLYWYRQALGQGPEFLTYFNYEAQQDKSGLPNDRFSAERPEGSISTLTIQRTEQRDSAMYRCASSLHSEQFFGPGTRLTVL.